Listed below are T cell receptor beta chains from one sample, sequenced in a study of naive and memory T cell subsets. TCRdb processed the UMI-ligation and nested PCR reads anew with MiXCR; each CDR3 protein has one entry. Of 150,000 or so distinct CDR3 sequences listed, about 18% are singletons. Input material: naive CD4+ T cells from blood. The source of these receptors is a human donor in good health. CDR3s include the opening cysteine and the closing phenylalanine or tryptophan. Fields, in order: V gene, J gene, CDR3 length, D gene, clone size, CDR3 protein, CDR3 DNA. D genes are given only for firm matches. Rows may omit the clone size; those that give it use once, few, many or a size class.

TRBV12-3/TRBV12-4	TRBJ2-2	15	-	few	CASFPDLGSTGELFF	TGTGCCAGTTTCCCGGACTTGGGCTCAACCGGGGAGCTGTTTTTT
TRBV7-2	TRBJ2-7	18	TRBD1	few	CASSLVASGQVSSYEQYF	TGTGCCAGCAGCTTAGTCGCCTCGGGACAGGTGTCCTCCTACGAGCAGTACTTC
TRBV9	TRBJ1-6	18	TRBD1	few	CASSAQPGGQGRNSPLHF	TGTGCCAGCAGCGCCCAGCCGGGGGGACAGGGAAGGAATTCACCCCTCCACTTT
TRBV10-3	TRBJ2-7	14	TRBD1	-	CAISESGQGREQYF	TGTGCCATCAGTGAGTCGGGACAGGGACGCGAGCAGTACTTC
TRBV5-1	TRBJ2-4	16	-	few	CASSLEPTDSKNIQYF	TGCGCCAGCAGCCTAGAACCGACAGATTCCAAAAACATTCAGTACTTC
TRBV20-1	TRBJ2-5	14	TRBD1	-	CSASSDRGRETQYF	TGCAGTGCTTCTTCAGACAGGGGCCGTGAGACCCAGTACTTC
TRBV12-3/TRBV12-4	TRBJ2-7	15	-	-	CASRPTYRGGSFQYF	TGTGCCAGCAGGCCAACCTACAGGGGGGGTTCCTTCCAGTACTTC
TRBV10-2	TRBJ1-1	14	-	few	CASSAFSANTEAFF	TGCGCCAGCAGTGCCTTTTCGGCGAACACTGAAGCTTTCTTT
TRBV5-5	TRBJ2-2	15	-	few	CASSFSTVGNGELFF	TGTGCCAGCAGCTTTTCCACAGTCGGTAACGGGGAGCTGTTTTTT
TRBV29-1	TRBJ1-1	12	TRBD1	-	CSAGTGDTEAFF	TGCAGCGCTGGGACAGGAGACACTGAAGCTTTCTTT
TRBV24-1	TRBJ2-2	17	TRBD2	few	CATGDESSGSYGGELFF	TGTGCCACCGGGGACGAGTCTAGCGGGAGTTATGGCGGGGAGCTGTTTTTT
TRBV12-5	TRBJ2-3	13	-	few	CASGNDAADTQYF	TGTGCTAGTGGGAACGACGCAGCAGATACGCAGTATTTT
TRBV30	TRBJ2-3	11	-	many	CAWERADTQYF	TGTGCCTGGGAACGGGCAGATACGCAGTATTTT
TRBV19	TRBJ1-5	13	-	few	CASTFLGSQPQHF	TGTGCCAGTACCTTCTTGGGTAGCCAGCCCCAGCATTTT
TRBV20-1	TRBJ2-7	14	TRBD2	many	CSARVAGGGYEQYF	TGCAGTGCTAGAGTAGCGGGAGGAGGATACGAGCAGTACTTC
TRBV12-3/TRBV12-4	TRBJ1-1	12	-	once	CASSLRGDAAFF	TGTGCCAGCAGTTTGAGGGGGGACGCGGCTTTCTTT
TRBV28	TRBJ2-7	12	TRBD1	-	CACTQGAHEQYF	TGTGCCTGCACCCAGGGGGCCCACGAGCAGTACTTC
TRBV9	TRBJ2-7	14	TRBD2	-	CASSGGGRMHEQYF	TGTGCCAGCAGTGGGGGGGGTAGGATGCACGAGCAGTACTTC
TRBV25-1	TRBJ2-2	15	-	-	CASSERRENTGELFF	TGTGCCAGCAGTGAACGCAGGGAGAACACCGGGGAGCTGTTTTTT
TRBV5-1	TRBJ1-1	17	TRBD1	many	CASSSGGTGMMNTEAFF	TGCGCCAGCAGCTCAGGCGGGACAGGGATGATGAACACTGAAGCTTTCTTT
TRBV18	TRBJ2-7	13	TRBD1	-	CASSLRDSYEQYF	TGTGCCAGCTCCCTCCGGGACAGCTACGAGCAGTACTTC
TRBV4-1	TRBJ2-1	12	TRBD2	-	CASSQDSGERFF	TGCGCCAGCAGCCAAGATAGCGGGGAGAGGTTCTTC
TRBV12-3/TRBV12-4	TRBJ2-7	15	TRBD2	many	CASSFGLAGYYEQYF	TGTGCCAGCAGTTTTGGACTAGCGGGTTACTACGAGCAGTACTTC
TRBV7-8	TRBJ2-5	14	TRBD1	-	CASSPPDRGETQYF	TGTGCCAGCAGCCCGCCGGACAGGGGAGAGACCCAGTACTTC
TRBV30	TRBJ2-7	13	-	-	CAWSTGGSYEQYF	TGTGCCTGGAGTACCGGGGGCTCCTACGAGCAGTACTTC
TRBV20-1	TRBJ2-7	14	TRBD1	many	CSAPATTGFYEQYF	TGCAGTGCTCCGGCTACGACAGGGTTCTACGAGCAGTACTTC
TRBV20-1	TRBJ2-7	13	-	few	CSASPSGSYEQYF	TGCAGTGCTTCACCAAGTGGTTCCTACGAGCAGTACTTC
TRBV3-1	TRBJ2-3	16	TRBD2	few	CASSFGTSGTTDTQYF	TGTGCCAGCAGCTTCGGGACTAGCGGGACGACAGATACGCAGTATTTT
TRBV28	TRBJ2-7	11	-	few	CASSCNRGQYF	TGTGCCAGCAGTTGTAATAGGGGGCAGTACTTC
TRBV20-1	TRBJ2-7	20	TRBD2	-	CSARPPPQGLATSKAYEQYF	TGCAGTGCTAGACCCCCTCCTCAGGGACTAGCGACCAGCAAAGCCTACGAGCAGTACTTC
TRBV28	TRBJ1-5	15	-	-	CASSLDSVGNQPQHF	TGTGCCAGCAGTTTAGATTCGGTCGGCAATCAGCCCCAGCATTTT
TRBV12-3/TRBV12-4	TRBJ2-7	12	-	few	CASRTGYYEQYF	TGTGCCAGCAGAACAGGGTACTACGAGCAGTACTTC
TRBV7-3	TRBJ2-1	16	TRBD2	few	CASSLNQASGRSEQFF	TGTGCCAGCAGCTTAAACCAGGCTAGCGGGAGAAGTGAGCAGTTCTTC
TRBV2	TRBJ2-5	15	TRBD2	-	CASSVRLAGGETQYF	TGTGCCAGCAGTGTTCGACTAGCGGGGGGAGAGACCCAGTACTTC
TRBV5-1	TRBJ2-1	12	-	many	CASSLGLNEQFF	TGCGCCAGCAGCTTGGGTTTGAATGAGCAGTTCTTC
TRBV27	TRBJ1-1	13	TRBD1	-	CASSPGTGGGAFF	TGTGCCAGCAGTCCAGGGACAGGGGGGGGCGCTTTCTTT
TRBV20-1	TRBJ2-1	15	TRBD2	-	CSASSLAGGIHEQFF	TGCAGTGCTTCATCTTTAGCGGGAGGAATTCATGAGCAGTTCTTC
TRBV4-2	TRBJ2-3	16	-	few	CASSQDRDSRADTQYF	TGTGCCAGCAGCCAGGACCGGGACTCTCGGGCAGATACGCAGTATTTT
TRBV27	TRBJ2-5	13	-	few	CASRRDNQETQYF	TGTGCCAGCAGACGGGACAACCAAGAGACCCAGTACTTC
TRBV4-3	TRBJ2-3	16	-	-	CASSQGRGDYTDTQYF	TGCGCCAGCAGCCAAGGGAGGGGGGACTACACAGATACGCAGTATTTT
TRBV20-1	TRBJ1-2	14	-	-	CSARDGRGGYGYTF	TGCAGTGCCCGAGACGGGAGGGGGGGTTATGGCTACACCTTC
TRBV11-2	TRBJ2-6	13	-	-	CASSFPGANVLTF	TGTGCCAGCAGCTTCCCTGGGGCCAACGTCCTGACTTTC
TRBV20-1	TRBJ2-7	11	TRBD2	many	CRTSGSYEQYF	TGTAGGACTAGCGGGAGTTACGAGCAGTACTTC
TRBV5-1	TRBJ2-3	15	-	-	CASSGQSKGTDTQYF	TGCGCCAGCAGTGGCCAATCAAAGGGGACAGATACGCAGTATTTT
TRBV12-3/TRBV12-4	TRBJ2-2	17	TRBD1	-	CASRRTLGTGGTGELFF	TGTGCCAGCAGACGCACCCTTGGGACAGGGGGTACCGGGGAGCTGTTTTTT
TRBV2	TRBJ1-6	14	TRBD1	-	CASTLTGVESPLHF	TGTGCCAGCACCCTAACAGGGGTTGAGTCACCCCTCCACTTT
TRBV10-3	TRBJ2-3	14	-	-	CAISESMTEHTQYF	TGTGCCATCAGTGAGTCGATGACGGAACATACGCAGTATTTT
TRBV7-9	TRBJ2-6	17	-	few	CASSLGSGPTGANVLTF	TGTGCCAGCAGCTTAGGATCTGGGCCGACTGGGGCCAACGTCCTGACTTTC
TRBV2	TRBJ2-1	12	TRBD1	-	CASRADRVGQFF	TGTGCCAGCAGAGCTGACAGGGTAGGACAGTTCTTC